This is a list of T cell receptor beta chains from one sample in a study of blood T cells in healthy people across ages. TCRdb used MiXCR to reprocess the 5' RACE reads, holding one entry per CDR3 protein. The profile shows 1,500,000 or so distinct CDR3 sequences, 59% of them singletons. Specimen: blood. Receptor source: a man aged 18 to 30 in good health. Each CDR3 is given with its conserved first and last residue. D genes are given only for firm matches. Clone size appears in some rows only: once, few, many, or a class for an expanded clone.

cdr3_nt: TGCAGTGCTGGATCCCCGGGACCATCCTACAATGAGCAGTTCTTC
cdr3_aa: CSAGSPGPSYNEQFF
clone_size: .
d_call: .
v_call: TRBV20-1
j_call: TRBJ2-1

cdr3_nt: TGTGCCAGCAGCGAGTTGGCATCCGAGCAGTACTTC
cdr3_aa: CASSELASEQYF
clone_size: .
d_call: .
v_call: TRBV6-1
j_call: TRBJ2-7

cdr3_nt: TGCAGTGCTAGGACTAGCCTCCTCTACGAGCAGTACTTC
cdr3_aa: CSARTSLLYEQYF
clone_size: .
d_call: TRBD2
v_call: TRBV20-1
j_call: TRBJ2-7

cdr3_nt: TGTGCCAGCAGTTACTCCGAGGGGGGGGCCAACGTCCTGACTTTC
cdr3_aa: CASSYSEGGANVLTF
clone_size: few
d_call: .
v_call: TRBV6-6
j_call: TRBJ2-6

cdr3_nt: TGTGCCAGCAGCCTGAAGGGCGGGGAGCTGTTTTTT
cdr3_aa: CASSLKGGELFF
clone_size: few
d_call: .
v_call: TRBV3-1
j_call: TRBJ2-2

cdr3_nt: TGTGCCAGCAGTTTCGCACAGGGGTTGGCCTACGAGCAGTACTTC
cdr3_aa: CASSFAQGLAYEQYF
clone_size: .
d_call: TRBD1
v_call: TRBV27
j_call: TRBJ2-7

cdr3_nt: TGTGCCAGTAGTAGGGACAGTAGGGCAGATACGCAGTATTTT
cdr3_aa: CASSRDSRADTQYF
clone_size: .
d_call: TRBD1
v_call: TRBV19
j_call: TRBJ2-3

cdr3_nt: TGCAGTGCTAACGTCCGTCTTACCTGGGCGGGCTACAATGAGCAGTTCTTC
cdr3_aa: CSANVRLTWAGYNEQFF
clone_size: .
d_call: .
v_call: TRBV20-1
j_call: TRBJ2-1

cdr3_nt: TGTGCCAGCAGCCAAGATCCAGGACACTATCAGCCCCAGCATTTT
cdr3_aa: CASSQDPGHYQPQHF
clone_size: .
d_call: .
v_call: TRBV4-2
j_call: TRBJ1-5

cdr3_nt: TGTGCCAGCAGCTTGGACAGTGCGCATGGCATTCAGTACTTC
cdr3_aa: CASSLDSAHGIQYF
clone_size: .
d_call: .
v_call: TRBV5-6
j_call: TRBJ2-4

cdr3_nt: TGCGCCAGCAGCGAAGGACTAGCGGGAGCCGACGAGCAGTACTTC
cdr3_aa: CASSEGLAGADEQYF
clone_size: .
d_call: TRBD2
v_call: TRBV5-1
j_call: TRBJ2-7

cdr3_nt: TGTGCCAGCAACCAAGAGGGGGCTGACTATGGCTACACCTTC
cdr3_aa: CASNQEGADYGYTF
clone_size: once
d_call: TRBD1
v_call: TRBV4-2
j_call: TRBJ1-2